The 27 T cell receptor beta chains reported below all come from one sample, sequenced in a study of shared T cell receptors in the human thymus. Profiling relied on immunoSEQ multiplex PCR, and the TCRdb table lists in-frame clones only, not all of them. The sample records 450,000 to 650,000 clones, around 78% being singletons. A further study also used this sample, focusing on human thymus T cells.

The sequenced sample consisted of thymocytes. These receptors were collected from a boy younger than two with a congenital heart defect.

The sample holds one count of this clone. The CDR3 region has the DNA TGTGCCAGCCGAGCCCGACAAACAGGGGACACCGGGGAGCTGTTTTTT. Translation: CASRARQTGDTGELFF. The chain joins TRBV27 to TRBJ2-2, with 7 positions matching TRBD1. Germline V CDR1 and CDR2: MNHEY, SMNVEV (reference sequence). The CDR3 loop spans 16 amino acids. The trim removed 8 bases at V and 3 bases at J, leaving 12 bases unmatched.

This chain links TRBV4-1 with TRBJ2-1; 10 nucleotides agree with TRBD2. This CDR3 comprises 15 residues. Germline CDR1 MGHRA, CDR2 YSYEKL. V was pared by 0 bases and J by 6 bases, with 2 bases of the junction left unmatched. CDR3 loop: CASSQDSSGSNEQFF. CDR3 DNA sequence: TGCGCCAGCAGCCAAGATTCTAGCGGGAGCAATGAGCAGTTCTTC.

This clone was seen a single time. The chain uses TRBV4-1 and TRBJ2-7, with D perhaps TRBD1 (6 bases). The V and J ends lost 3 bases and 1 base respectively, with 10 bases between them. The CDR3 is 14 residues long. Germline values: CDR1 MGHRA, CDR2 YSYEKL. CDR3 in amino acids: CASSHPTGSYEQYF. The DNA of the CDR3 is TGCGCCAGCAGCCACCCGACAGGATCCTACGAGCAGTACTTC.

The gene calls are TRBV4-3 and TRBJ1-2; the D gene is possibly TRBD1 (5 bases). Trimming shortened V by 0 bases and J by 0 bases, and 20 bases separated the two germline ends. CDR1 and CDR2 (germline): LGHNA, YSLEER. The CDR3 has 19 residues. The CDR3 reads CASSQDNIGRVGTNYGYTF. The CDR3 DNA reads TGCGCCAGCAGCCAAGATAATATCGGCAGGGTAGGGACTAACTATGGCTACACCTTC.

This clone was counted a single time. V usage is TRBV9 and J usage is TRBJ2-7; 13 positions match TRBD2. Germline V lookup: CDR1 SGDLS, CDR2 YYNGEE. With 3 bases clipped from V and 5 bases from J, the junction kept 11 bases outside the gene matches. The CDR3 extends over 17 amino acids. In DNA, the CDR3 is TGTGCCAGCAGCGCCCCAGGGGCAGGACTAGCGGGAGACGAGCAGTACTTC. It codes for CASSAPGAGLAGDEQYF.

The chain is built from TRBV29-1 and TRBJ2-7; weak D call: TRBD1 (6 bases). Looked up from germline, CDR1 is SQVTM and CDR2 is ANQGSEA. V was clipped by 6 bases and J by 0 bases, with 15 bases between them. The CDR3 is made up of 14 amino acids. Written as DNA, the CDR3 is TGCAGCGTCGGCACCGGACAGCACTCCTACGAGCAGTACTTC. It is translated as CSVGTGQHSYEQYF.

In its sample, this clone was seen a few times. V and J are TRBV5-4 and TRBJ1-1; 7 bases align to TRBD1. Germline V gene lookup returns CDR1 SGHNT and CDR2 YYREEE (reference sequence). This CDR3 comprises 13 residues. The trim removed 3 bases at V and 2 bases at J, leaving 1 base unmatched. The CDR3 DNA follows: TGTGCCAGCAGCTGGGACAGAAACACTGAAGCTTTCTTT. Protein: CASSWDRNTEAFF.

The chain links TRBV7-9 to TRBJ2-5, with 9 bases aligning to TRBD1. Germline-derived CDR1 and CDR2 are SEHNR and FQNEAQ (reference sequence). This CDR3 spans 15 amino acids. V lost 5 bases, J lost 2 bases, and 6 bases stayed unmatched. CDR3 sequence: CASSPTGGDQETQYF. Written as DNA, the CDR3 is TGTGCCAGCAGCCCGACAGGGGGGGATCAAGAGACCCAGTACTTC.

Here the CDR3 reads CASSLLGQGEVTEAFF. The CDR3 DNA follows: TGTGCCAGCAGTTTATTGGGACAGGGAGAGGTCACTGAAGCTTTCTTT. The chain employs TRBV27 and TRBJ1-1; 9 positions match TRBD1. This CDR3 has 16 amino acids. Per germline, CDR1 MNHEY and CDR2 SMNVEV (reference sequence). After removal of 1 base from V and 4 bases from J, the junction contained 7 bases not matched to a gene.

V usage is TRBV11-2 and J usage is TRBJ1-2; tentative D call: TRBD1 (5 bases). Trimming pared 6 bases from V and 6 bases from J, leaving 14 bases between. CDR1 and CDR2 (germline): SGHAT, FQNNGV. The CDR3 loop spans 13 amino acids. CDR3: CASRGGFGDGYTF. The CDR3 nucleotides are TGTGCCAGCAGGGGGGGTTTCGGGGATGGCTACACCTTC.

This clone was found a few times. The rearrangement joins TRBV19 to TRBJ2-1; 9 nucleotides agree with TRBD2. Germline values: CDR1 LNHDA, CDR2 SQIVND (reference sequence). The CDR3 totals 18 residues. Trimming at V came to 4 bases and at J to 6 bases, leaving 16 bases not matched to a gene. CDR3 sequence reads: CASSTKGTSGPGANEQFF. The CDR3 coding sequence is TGTGCCAGTAGTACGAAAGGTACTAGCGGGCCCGGGGCCAATGAGCAGTTCTTC.

The V call is TRBV28, the J call TRBJ1-5; 8 nucleotides agree with TRBD1. The CDR3 has 17 amino acids. V trimming: 7 bases; J trimming: 4 bases; junction bases outside the gene matches: 15. Germline values: CDR1 MDHEN, CDR2 SYDVKM. The CDR3 here is CASTCGGDRPINQPQHF. The DNA of the CDR3 is TGTGCCAGCACCTGCGGGGGGGACAGGCCTATTAATCAGCCCCAGCATTTT.

The genes are TRBV28 and TRBJ2-7; TRBD1 is a possible D gene (6 bases). The germline CDR1 and CDR2 sequences are MDHEN and SYDVKM. This CDR3 region has 15 residues. V lost 6 bases and J 0 bases, leaving 15 bases between the germline ends. CDR3 DNA sequence: TGTGCCAGCAGGTCAGGGGCGGTGAGCTCCTACGAGCAGTACTTC. It translates to CASRSGAVSSYEQYF.

This clone showed up just a few times. This chain's CDR3 is CASSCTGGPYGYTF. CDR3 bases: TGTGCCAGCAGCTGTACCGGGGGTCCCTATGGCTACACCTTC. The chain recombines TRBV14 with TRBJ1-2, with D possibly TRBD1 on 5 matching bases. The CDR3 has 14 residues. Trimming left V 5 bases short and J 4 bases short, with 14 bases between. CDR1 is SGHDN and CDR2 is FVKESK in the germline V gene.

This chain joins TRBV9 and TRBJ1-3; D remains ambiguous. The germline gives CDR1 SGDLS, CDR2 YYNGEE. Trimming removed 0 bases at V and 0 bases at J, with 13 bases between. The CDR3 contains 17 residues. In DNA, the CDR3 is TGTGCCAGCAGCGTAGGGGAGGGAGCGGACTCTGGAAACACCATATATTTT. The encoded protein is CASSVGEGADSGNTIYF. Supplemented by reference TRBV9 and TRBJ1-3, the full variable domain reads DSGVTQTPKHLITATGQRVTLRCSPRSGDLSVYWYQQSLDQGLQFLIQYYNGEERAKGNILERFSAQQFPDLHSELNLSSLELGDSALYFCASSVGEGADSGNTIYFGEGSWLTVV.

This clone occurred a few times. V usage is TRBV5-1 and J usage is TRBJ1-1; TRBD1 agrees at 10 bases. V shed 4 bases and J 7 bases; nucleotides not matched to a gene: 13. The CDR3 has 16 amino acids. Germline V gives CDR1 SGHRS, CDR2 YFSETQ. The CDR3 region has the DNA TGCGCCAGCAGCATGGCTGGGACAGGGGCAGAGAGTGAAGCTTTCTTT. Protein product: CASSMAGTGAESEAFF.

With regard to this clone: Other DNA sequences in this specimen translate into the identical CDR3. The chain employs TRBV29-1 and TRBJ2-2; TRBD2 might be the D (7 bases). The V and J ends lost 6 bases and 5 bases respectively, with 16 bases between them. Germline values: CDR1 SQVTM, CDR2 ANQGSEA. This CDR3 has 14 residues. In DNA, the CDR3 is TGCAGCGTCGAGGGGGGGGGAAGGACCGGGGAGCTGTTTTTT. Its translation is CSVEGGGRTGELFF.

The gene calls are TRBV19 and TRBJ2-5; D not resolved. Looked up from germline, CDR1 is LNHDA and CDR2 is SQIVND (reference sequence). The germline V and J ends were trimmed by 3 bases and 2 bases, with 13 bases remaining between them. The CDR3 is made up of 15 amino acids. The CDR3 is CASSIPGSRQETQYF. CDR3 bases: TGTGCCAGTAGTATCCCAGGAAGCCGACAAGAGACCCAGTACTTC.

The chain carries TRBV4-3 and TRBJ2-1; weak D call: TRBD1 (5 bases). Germline V CDR1 and CDR2: LGHNA, YSLEER. The CDR3 runs 16 residues. Between the trimmed V and J ends, which lost 4 bases and 2 bases, there was a span of 15 bases. The CDR3: CASSPISGPTYNEQFF. The DNA of the CDR3 is TGCGCCAGCAGCCCAATATCAGGGCCAACCTACAATGAGCAGTTCTTC.

The chain has TRBV2 and TRBJ2-5; D possibly corresponds to TRBD2 (5 bases). The germline CDR1 and CDR2 sequences are SNHLY and FYNNEI. The CDR3 length is 14 residues. The V end was cut by 6 bases, the J end by 0 bases, with 11 bases between. This CDR3 is CASRRRFDQETQYF. CDR3 DNA sequence: TGTGCCAGCAGAAGGAGGTTTGACCAAGAGACCCAGTACTTC. The whole variable domain, remainder taken from reference TRBV2 and TRBJ2-5, is EPEVTQTPSHQVTQMGQEVILRCVPISNHLYFYWYRQILGQKVEFLVSFYNNEISEKSEIFDDQFSVERPDGSNFTLKIRSTKLEDSAMYFCASRRRFDQETQYFGPGTRLLVL.

V usage is TRBV27 and J usage is TRBJ2-2; 7 nucleotides agree with TRBD2. Germline V gene lookup returns CDR1 MNHEY and CDR2 SMNVEV (reference sequence). The CDR3 totals 16 residues. V lost 7 bases to trimming and J lost 0 bases; unmatched junction nucleotides: 8. CDR3 sequence (DNA): TGTGCCAGCAACCCGCCAGCGGGACCGAACACCGGGGAGCTGTTTTTT. Translation: CASNPPAGPNTGELFF.

This sequence joins TRBV30 and TRBJ2-3, with TRBD2 matching over 9 bases. The trim removed 2 bases at V and 4 bases at J, leaving 10 bases unmatched. The CDR3 totals 16 residues. Germline V gene data show CDR1 as GTSNPN and CDR2 as SVGIG (reference sequence). The CDR3 is CAWSSGRTGPPDTQYF. CDR3 coding DNA: TGTGCCTGGAGTAGCGGGAGGACCGGCCCCCCAGATACGCAGTATTTT.

The chain combines TRBV30 with TRBJ2-3; perhaps TRBD2 as D (6 bases). Per germline, CDR1 GTSNPN and CDR2 SVGIG (reference sequence). The CDR3 contains 11 residues. Between the trimmed V and J ends, which lost 3 bases and 12 bases, there was a span of 13 bases. The CDR3: CAWRYRDSQYF. The CDR3 DNA sequence: TGTGCCTGGAGATACCGGGACTCTCAGTATTTT.

The chain combines TRBV7-2 with TRBJ2-7; possible D gene TRBD1, 6 bases. V lost 2 bases, J lost 5 bases, and 13 bases lay in between. From germline, CDR1 is SGHTA and CDR2 FQGNSA. The CDR3 loop spans 14 amino acids. The CDR3 coding sequence is TGTGCCAGCAGCTTAAATGGCAGGGGTCACGAGCAGTACTTC. Protein product: CASSLNGRGHEQYF.

The rearrangement joins TRBV28 to TRBJ1-2, with 7 positions matching TRBD1. The CDR3 runs to 14 residues. Trimming cost V 6 bases and J 8 bases; bases outside gene matches: 12. CDR1 MDHEN and CDR2 SYDVKM come from the germline V gene. The CDR3 here is CASSLRGQGTGYTF. The CDR3 nucleotides read TGTGCCAGCAGCCTAAGGGGGCAGGGGACCGGCTACACCTTC.

This sequence joins TRBV30 and TRBJ2-3, with D tentatively TRBD2 (6 bases). Trimming left V 0 bases short and J 3 bases short, with 22 bases between. The length of the CDR3 is 18 residues. Germline CDR1 GTSNPN, CDR2 SVGIG (reference sequence). CDR3 amino acids: CAWSVRREHGSRTDTQYF. The CDR3 DNA follows: TGTGCCTGGAGTGTACGTCGGGAACACGGGAGCAGGACAGATACGCAGTATTTT.

In DNA form, the CDR3 reads TGTGCAAGTCGCTTTAGCGGGTTAACCTACGAGCAGTACTTC. It translates to CASRFSGLTYEQYF. This chain joins TRBV12-2 and TRBJ2-7; TRBD2 is taken as the D call from the table, unchecked against the DNA. TRBV12-2 is reported as a pseudogene. The CDR3 extends over 14 amino acids.